These T cell receptor beta chains were read from a single sample in a study of shared clonotypes between healthy human individuals. Libraries were prepared by immunoSEQ multiplex PCR; TCRdb keeps only in-frame clonotypes and omits some of them. The sample records 550,000 to 750,000 clones, nearly 97% being singletons. Sequenced sample: naive CD8+ T cells sorted from blood. The origin of the receptors is a woman between 25 and 40 years old in good health. CDR3s include the opening cysteine and the closing phenylalanine or tryptophan. D genes are given only for firm matches. Rows give clone size only sometimes, using once, few, many, or a class for an expanded clone.

j_gene,v_gene,abundance,d_gene,CDR3aa,CDR3nt
TRBJ2-1,TRBV9,.,.,CASSAGYNEQFF,TGTGCCAGCAGCGCCGGATACAATGAGCAGTTCTTC
TRBJ1-1,TRBV28,.,.,CASSLRTTSEAFF,TGTGCCAGCAGTCTAAGAACGACGTCTGAAGCTTTCTTT
TRBJ2-5,TRBV10-3,.,.,CAISESGGAWGEETQYF,TGTGCCATCAGTGAGTCCGGGGGAGCATGGGGAGAGGAGACCCAGTACTTC
TRBJ1-5,TRBV2,.,TRBD1,CASSITPTGAQPQHF,TGTGCCAGCAGTATAACCCCGACAGGGGCTCAGCCCCAGCATTTT
TRBJ2-1,TRBV19,.,TRBD2,CASSPEAGGPNEQFF,TGTGCCAGTAGTCCCGAGGCGGGAGGGCCGAATGAGCAGTTCTTC
TRBJ2-1,TRBV27,.,.,CASSFRGSNEQFF,TGTGCCAGCAGTTTCAGGGGCTCGAATGAGCAGTTCTTC
TRBJ2-2,TRBV30,.,.,CAWSVLTGELFF,TGTGCCTGGAGTGTATTAACCGGGGAGCTGTTTTTT
TRBJ2-3,TRBV9,once,TRBD2,CASSVVAGAPTDTQYF,TGTGCCAGCAGCGTAGTTGCGGGAGCTCCCACAGATACGCAGTATTTT
TRBJ2-7,TRBV6-5,.,.,CASSLGVGENEQYF,TGTGCCAGCAGTCTGGGGGTTGGTGAAAACGAGCAGTACTTC
TRBJ2-7,TRBV7-6,.,TRBD2,CASSSTTSGRSYEQYF,TGTGCCAGCAGCTCGACGACTAGCGGGAGGTCCTACGAGCAGTACTTC
TRBJ2-1,TRBV4-1,.,.,CASSQGTTGHEQFF,TGCGCCAGCAGCCAAGGGACTACAGGGCATGAGCAGTTCTTC
TRBJ2-5,TRBV4-1,.,TRBD2,CASSQTSGSQETQYF,TGCGCCAGCAGCCAGACTAGCGGGAGCCAAGAGACCCAGTACTTC
TRBJ2-7,TRBV10-3,.,.,CAISGNRGGIPHEQYF,TGTGCCATCAGTGGGAATAGGGGCGGGATTCCCCACGAGCAGTACTTC
TRBJ2-2,TRBV11-2,.,.,CASSFGAPAQVWELFF,TGTGCCAGCAGCTTTGGAGCCCCCGCGCAAGTATGGGAGCTGTTTTTT
TRBJ2-7,TRBV7-9,.,TRBD2,CASSNSEVAGSYEQYF,TGTGCCAGCAGCAATAGCGAGGTAGCGGGTTCCTACGAGCAGTACTTC
TRBJ2-3,TRBV7-3,.,TRBD1,CASSLWGQGAGDTQYF,TGTGCCAGCAGCTTATGGGGACAGGGGGCTGGAGATACGCAGTATTTT
TRBJ2-1,TRBV25-1,.,.,CASSESPGAYNEQFF,TGTGCCAGCAGTGAATCTCCGGGAGCCTACAATGAGCAGTTCTTC
TRBJ2-7,TRBV19,.,TRBD1,CASSSPGNGQGNYYEQYF,TGTGCCAGTAGTTCCCCGGGTAACGGACAGGGCAATTACTACGAGCAGTACTTC
TRBJ2-2,TRBV27,.,TRBD2,CASSWGLAGGPNTGELFF,TGTGCCAGCAGCTGGGGACTAGCGGGAGGTCCGAACACCGGGGAGCTGTTTTTT
TRBJ2-5,TRBV7-9,once,TRBD1,CASYGAGQGRSVETQYF,TGTGCCAGTTACGGCGCTGGACAGGGTCGTTCGGTAGAGACCCAGTACTTC
TRBJ2-5,TRBV7-8,.,.,CASSLVEIFGYGETQYF,TGTGCCAGCAGCTTAGTAGAGATATTCGGGTATGGAGAGACCCAGTACTTC
TRBJ2-1,TRBV27,.,TRBD2,CASYPGTNAYRSNEQFF,TGTGCCAGTTACCCCGGGACTAATGCTTATCGGTCCAATGAGCAGTTCTTC
TRBJ2-7,TRBV13,.,TRBD2,CASSQTSGDEQYF,TGTGCCAGCAGCCAAACTAGCGGCGACGAGCAGTACTTC
TRBJ1-3,TRBV7-5,.,.,CVRSPPTGHSGNTIYF,TGTGTCAGAAGCCCACCCACAGGCCACTCTGGAAACACCATATATTTT
TRBJ1-5,TRBV28,.,.,CANSRGAPDQPQHF,TGTGCCAACTCGAGGGGGGCTCCAGACCAGCCCCAGCATTTT
TRBJ1-5,TRBV23-1,.,.,CASSQDSEDQPQHF,TGCGCCAGCAGTCAAGACAGTGAGGATCAGCCCCAGCATTTT
TRBJ2-7,TRBV30,.,TRBD1,CAWSGFIRDRGPDEQYF,TGTGCCTGGAGTGGATTTATAAGGGACAGGGGGCCCGACGAGCAGTACTTC
TRBJ1-3,TRBV7-9,.,.,CASSSYGQGLAGNTIYF,TGTGCCAGCAGCTCATATGGGCAGGGGTTGGCTGGAAACACCATATATTTT
TRBJ2-7,TRBV6-1,.,.,CASSEESGYLYEQYF,TGTGCCAGCAGTGAAGAGTCAGGTTATCTCTACGAGCAGTACTTC
TRBJ2-1,TRBV7-6,.,TRBD2,CASSHTPREGVGRGYNEQFF,TGTGCCAGCAGCCACACCCCGAGGGAGGGGGTCGGGAGGGGGTACAATGAGCAGTTCTTC
TRBJ2-7,TRBV13,.,TRBD1,CASSMDRAPSLEQYF,TGTGCCAGCAGCATGGACAGGGCCCCCTCTTTGGAGCAGTACTTC
TRBJ1-4,TRBV4-1,.,.,CASREINEKLFF,TGCGCCAGCAGGGAGATTAATGAAAAACTGTTTTTT
TRBJ2-7,TRBV27,.,TRBD2,CASSWGLADSYEQYF,TGTGCCAGCAGTTGGGGACTAGCGGACTCCTACGAGCAGTACTTC
TRBJ2-7,TRBV27,.,.,CASTSGPTHEQYF,TGTGCCAGCACCAGTGGGCCTACCCACGAGCAGTACTTC
TRBJ2-3,TRBV2,.,TRBD1,CASRKGGQGIPDTQYF,TGTGCCAGCAGAAAGGGAGGACAGGGGATTCCAGATACGCAGTATTTT
TRBJ2-3,TRBV7-9,.,TRBD2,CASSQQTGGPDTQYF,TGTGCCAGCAGCCAGCAAACGGGAGGGCCAGATACGCAGTATTTT
TRBJ2-5,TRBV28,.,TRBD1,CASSVQGYQETQYF,TGTGCCAGCAGTGTACAGGGGTACCAAGAGACCCAGTACTTC
TRBJ1-5,TRBV7-9,.,.,CASSLEGHQPQHF,TGTGCCAGCAGCTTAGAGGGGCATCAGCCCCAGCATTTT
TRBJ2-7,TRBV11-2,.,.,CASSFLRDGYEQYF,TGTGCCAGCAGCTTCCTTCGGGACGGCTACGAGCAGTACTTC
TRBJ2-4,TRBV4-1,.,.,CASSQDLNIQYF,TGCGCCAGCAGCCAAGATCTGAACATTCAGTACTTC
TRBJ1-3,TRBV27,.,.,CASRDGLGNTIYF,TGTGCCAGCAGGGACGGGTTGGGGAACACCATATATTTT
TRBJ2-7,TRBV11-3,.,.,CASSPGPLYEQYF,TGTGCCAGCAGCCCGGGACCTCTCTACGAGCAGTACTTC
TRBJ1-4,TRBV7-6,.,TRBD1,CASSPTDRAFSEKLFF,TGTGCCAGCAGCCCCACCGACAGGGCTTTTAGTGAAAAACTGTTTTTT
TRBJ2-1,TRBV6-1,.,TRBD2,CASSEAWTSGGIRHNEQFF,TGTGCCAGCAGTGAAGCTTGGACTAGCGGGGGAATACGGCACAATGAGCAGTTCTTC
TRBJ1-3,TRBV29-1,.,.,CSVAGTSGNTIYF,TGCAGCGTTGCGGGGACCTCTGGAAACACCATATATTTT
TRBJ2-7,TRBV19,.,TRBD1,CASSIVQGAYEQYF,TGTGCCAGTAGTATAGTCCAGGGGGCCTACGAGCAGTACTTC
TRBJ2-7,TRBV5-1,.,TRBD1,CASSGAGQGPYEQYF,TGCGCCAGCAGCGGCGCGGGACAGGGACCCTACGAGCAGTACTTC
TRBJ1-1,TRBV2,.,.,CASRYGGFLNTEAFF,TGTGCCAGCAGATATGGTGGCTTTTTGAACACTGAAGCTTTCTTT
TRBJ2-7,TRBV4-1,.,TRBD1,CASSQGPGTGIHEQYF,TGCGCCAGCAGCCAAGGCCCCGGGACAGGTATCCACGAGCAGTACTTC
TRBJ1-4,TRBV7-6,.,TRBD1,CASSNWGQAKGEKLFF,TGTGCCAGCAGCAATTGGGGACAGGCGAAAGGAGAAAAACTGTTTTTT
TRBJ1-3,TRBV6-6,once,.,CASIDRSGNTIYF,TGTGCCAGCATCGACAGGTCTGGAAACACCATATATTTT
TRBJ2-5,TRBV27,.,TRBD2,CASSLTSEYQETQYF,TGTGCCAGCAGTTTGACTAGCGAGTACCAAGAGACCCAGTACTTC
TRBJ1-5,TRBV7-8,.,TRBD1,CASSHNRGVGGNQPQHF,TGTGCCAGCAGCCACAACAGGGGGGTAGGTGGCAATCAGCCCCAGCATTTT
TRBJ2-2,TRBV27,.,TRBD1,CASSLTGQGRAGELFF,TGTGCCAGCAGTCTTACAGGACAGGGTAGAGCCGGGGAGCTGTTTTTT
TRBJ2-7,TRBV27,.,TRBD2,CASSAGTIPYEQYF,TGTGCCAGCAGTGCCGGGACTATTCCCTACGAGCAGTACTTC
TRBJ1-1,TRBV30,.,TRBD1,CAWSVLNRGAEAFF,TGTGCCTGGAGTGTACTCAACAGGGGTGCTGAAGCTTTCTTT
TRBJ2-7,TRBV20-1,.,.,CSARFSYEQYF,TGCAGTGCTAGGTTCTCCTACGAGCAGTACTTC